This is a list of T cell receptor beta chains from one sample in a study of PD-1 blockade in classical Hodgkin lymphoma. Using immunoSEQ multiplex PCR, the repertoire was profiled, and TCRdb retains in-frame clones only, with some absent. The data hold some 96,000 clones, with around 80% observed a single time. The sequenced sample was peripheral blood mononuclear cells (PBMCs), obtained at baseline. The receptors were sampled from a human donor with classical Hodgkin lymphoma. The CDR3 runs from the conserved cysteine through the conserved F or W. D genes are given only for firm matches. The size field is filled for only some rows; it gives once, few, many or a size class.

j_call cdr3_length d_call v_call clone_size cdr3_nt cdr3_aa
TRBJ1-1 13 NA TRBV14 NA TGTGCCAGCAGCCAAGTTGGGGGCCTGGGAGCTTTCTTT CASSQVGGLGAFF
TRBJ2-1 15 TRBD2 TRBV28 NA TGTGCCGCAGCGGGAGGGCCCTCGTCATACAATGAGCAGTTCTTC CAAAGGPSSYNEQFF
TRBJ1-1 15 NA TRBV18 NA TGTGCCAGCTCACCGGGTAACACGTGGAACACTGAAGCTTTCTTT CASSPGNTWNTEAFF
TRBJ1-1 15 NA TRBV6-1 once TGTGCCAGCAGTGATTCGGGGCAACTGAACACTGAAGCTTTCTTT CASSDSGQLNTEAFF
TRBJ2-1 11 NA TRBV5-1 NA TGCGCCAGCAGCTTGGGGGTAGTGCAGTTCTTC CASSLGVVQFF
TRBJ2-7 18 TRBD2 TRBV19 NA TGTGCCAGTAGCATCGTCGGGAGGAGAATTGGTGGGCAGGGCGAGCAGTACTTC CASSIVGRRIGGQGEQYF
TRBJ2-7 14 TRBD1 TRBV6-5 NA TGTGCCAGCAGGACCGGGACAGCCACTGCCGAGCAGTACTTC CASRTGTATAEQYF
TRBJ1-4 14 TRBD1 TRBV18 NA TGTGCCAGCTCACCGACAGGGGTCGATGAAAAACTGTTTTTT CASSPTGVDEKLFF
TRBJ2-5 13 NA TRBV29-1 NA TGCAGCGTTGATCTGGGCAGGGTGGAGACCCAGTACTTC CSVDLGRVETQYF
TRBJ2-3 14 NA TRBV4-2 NA TGTGCCAGCAGCCAAAGTCCGCGGGGAGATACGCAGTATTTT CASSQSPRGDTQYF